This TCR beta chain was identified in a study of shared clonotypes between healthy human individuals. General study points: At large depth, rarefaction still showed sorted-subset sequencing to be incomplete. Researchers sampled blood only, noting tissue repertoires likely differ.

CD45RA-negative memory and CD45RA+ naive subsets were split from the CD4+ cells. Using approximately 200 ng DNA, 30,000 or so T cell genomes, the sorted-subset replicate PCRs were run. Only in-frame clones appear in the TCRdb table, and some are missing; sequencing was by immunoSEQ multiplex PCR. The profile shows roughly 1,000,000 clones, about 80% of them singletons. Concerning this clone itself: Its antigen is currently unknown.

Trimming left V 5 bases short and J 8 bases short, with 9 bases between. The CDR3 extends over 11 amino acids. CDR1 is SGHTA and CDR2 is FQGTGA in the germline V gene. The V call is TRBV7-3, the J call TRBJ1-2; no clear D gene. This sequence was found in a man aged 18 to 30 in good health. Some clones in this sample may be carry-over from other donors' samples. The sample comprised memory CD4+ T cells from PBMCs. Subset indicated: CD45RA-negative fraction. The DNA of the CDR3 is TGTGCCAGCAGCCCCGGGTGGGGCTACACCTTC. Protein product: CASSPGWGYTF.